The entry that follows covers one T cell receptor (beta chain) sequence. The record originates from a study of T cells in Graves' hyperthyroidism and ophthalmopathy. Study at large: Peripheral blood was taken when the disease was first diagnosed, before any treatment began.

RNA transcripts gave rise to amplified TCR beta CDR3 regions. First-round RT-PCR with HTBI primers amplified the TCR CDR3 region. TCRdb independently ran MiXCR on the multiplex PCR reads; one entry per CDR3 protein. The data contain over 200,000 distinct CDR3 sequences, around 18% of them singletons. Germline CDR1 and CDR2: SGDLS and YYNGEE. This CDR3 is 14 amino acids long. Trimming removed 2 bases from V and 0 bases from J, with 9 bases in between. Reasons for excluding patients were uncontrolled infection, other autoimmune disease, pregnancy or lactation. Clinical symptoms, serum thyroxine, TRAb, thyroid ultrasound and orbital computed tomography informed diagnoses.

The receptor comes from a man aged 35 to 55 with Graves' hyperthyroidism. The chain carries TRBV9 and TRBJ2-7; D tentatively fits TRBD1 or TRBD2 (6 bases each). Sample: blood. CDR3 loop: CASSVGGSSYEQYF. The CDR3 DNA is TGTGCCAGCAGCGTCGGGGGCAGCTCCTACGAGCAGTACTTC.